The present entry profiles one T cell receptor beta chain with its context. The CDR3 is 15 amino acids. Per germline, CDR1 MNHNY and CDR2 SVGAGI (reference sequence). This record comes from a study of radiotherapy plus CTLA-4 blockade in lung cancer. Some clones are missing from TCRdb's copy, which holds only in-frame ones; the method was immunoSEQ multiplex PCR. The sample lists about 59,000 clones, 60% to 80% seen once, with about 3% in the top ten. Sequenced here: peripheral blood, sampled from a patient treated with radiotherapy plus ipilimumab. This chain connects TRBV6-6 to TRBJ2-5; a possible D gene is TRBD1 (5 bases). With the DNA end fitting TRBJ2-7 better, the J assignment may be wrong. This receptor was obtained from a human donor with non-small cell lung cancer who had a complete response to radiotherapy plus ipilimumab. The CDR3 loop reads CASSHPQAESYEQYF. The DNA of the CDR3 is TGTGCCAGCAGTCACCCACAGGCTGAGTCCTACGAGCAGTACTTC.